This T cell receptor (beta chain) was sequenced for a study of T cell repertoires in cytomegalovirus infection. Overall study: CMV epitopes used comprised recently identified HLA-C-restricted ones and well-studied HLA-B-restricted ones. Matching HLA type and CMV infection were both indicated by public TCR beta signatures.

Details on this clonotype: Antigen unknown.

Broader study findings: Within the response measured ex vivo, HLA-C-restricted CMV-specific TCR beta clonotypes were dominant. Frequencies of public TCR beta families were cumulated, and this identified carriers of CMV plus the relevant HLA.

TCRdb passed the reads through MiXCR, listing each CDR3 protein once. This table has 250,000 to 300,000 distinct CDR3 sequences, less than 25% appearing once. This CDR3 has 15 amino acids. Per the germline V gene, CDR1 is KGHDR and CDR2 is SFDVKD. Trimming left V 5 bases short and J 3 bases short, with 15 bases between. The source of this sequence is a human donor in good health (CMV status not recorded). Some clones in this sample may be carry-over from other donors' samples. V usage is TRBV24-1 and J usage is TRBJ2-5; the D call may be TRBD1 or TRBD2 (5 bases each). The sample here was cultured PBMCs, taken from culture after CMV antigen stimulation. The CDR3 reads CATSASLGTEETQYF. Written as DNA, the CDR3 is TGTGCCACCAGTGCCTCCCTCGGGACGGAAGAGACCCAGTACTTC.